Each of the 8 T cell receptor beta chains below was sequenced from the same sample in a study of shared clonotypes between healthy human individuals. The protocol was immunoSEQ multiplex PCR, while the TCRdb copy is restricted to in-frame clones and leaves out a portion. The data show roughly 1 million clones, about 77% seen once. Sequencing was performed on memory CD4+ T cells sorted from blood. Subset noted: CD45RA-negative fraction. The receptors here all came from a man between 18 and 35 years old in good health.

Points on this clone: Other DNA sequences in this specimen translate into the identical CDR3. The V and J genes are TRBV18 and TRBJ1-5; D is perhaps TRBD1 (6 bases). Trimming left V 0 bases short and J 4 bases short, with 10 bases between. In germline, CDR1 is KGHSH, CDR2 LQKENI. The CDR3 runs 15 residues. In DNA form, the CDR3 reads TGTGCCAGCTCACCACCTGGACAGCTTAATCAGCCCCAGCATTTT. Encoded protein: CASSPPGQLNQPQHF.

The rearrangement joins TRBV28 to TRBJ1-4; 7 bases match TRBD1. The germline V gene has CDR1 MDHEN and CDR2 SYDVKM. The CDR3 covers 18 residues. V lost 6 bases to trimming and J lost 0 bases; unmatched junction nucleotides: 13. CDR3: CASSSSRGFFATNEKLFF. The CDR3 nucleotides are TGTGCCAGCAGCTCTAGCAGGGGGTTCTTCGCAACTAATGAAAAACTGTTTTTT.

Many counts were recorded for this clone. The chain combines TRBV19 with TRBJ2-7, with D possibly TRBD1 on 6 matching bases. CDR1 is LNHDA, CDR2 SQIVND, per germline (reference sequence). V gave up 6 bases and J gave up 0 bases, with 12 bases separating them. CDR3 length: 14 residues. CDR3 sequence (DNA): TGTGCCAGTAGCCGACAGGTGAGCTCCTACGAGCAGTACTTC. Residues: CASSRQVSSYEQYF.

This clone came up once. The chain carries TRBV5-1 and TRBJ1-4, with D uncertain. V lost 1 base, J lost 7 bases, and 17 bases lay in between. The CDR3 has 16 amino acids. Looked up from germline, CDR1 is SGHRS and CDR2 is YFSETQ. The CDR3 bases are TGCGCCAGCAGCTTGAGGCAGGCGGCGAGCGGTGAAAAACTGTTTTTT. It translates to CASSLRQAASGEKLFF.

The chain employs TRBV28 and TRBJ1-1, with a weak D call TRBD1 (5 bases). Germline V lookup: CDR1 MDHEN, CDR2 SYDVKM. V was clipped by 9 bases and J by 4 bases, with 21 bases between them. The CDR3 totals 15 residues. CDR3 DNA: TGTGCCAGTACACCCGCGGGGGGAATAGGCACTGAAGCTTTCTTT. Translation gives CASTPAGGIGTEAFF.

The rearrangement uses TRBV19 and TRBJ2-6; perhaps TRBD1 as D (5 bases). Trimming pared 5 bases from V and 7 bases from J, leaving 12 bases between. This CDR3 is 14 amino acids long. Germline V gene data show CDR1 as LNHDA and CDR2 as SQIVND (reference sequence). The chain's CDR3 is CASSGQGRANVLTF. The CDR3 coding sequence is TGTGCCAGTAGTGGCCAGGGAAGAGCCAACGTCCTGACTTTC.

The V call is TRBV30, the J call TRBJ1-2, with TRBD1 matching 12 bases. Germline assignment: CDR1 GTSNPN and CDR2 SVGIG (reference sequence). The J segment lost 4 bases and the V segment lost 0 bases, leaving 27 bases of the junction unmatched. The CDR3 is 23 amino acids. In DNA, the CDR3 is TGTGCCTGGAGTGTACTTGGGGAGAGAGCTCTTCCGGGACAGGGGGCTCGTGGCTATGGCTACACCTTC. This gives the protein CAWSVLGERALPGQGARGYGYTF.

This sequence joins TRBV28 and TRBJ1-3; TRBD1 is a possible D gene (6 bases). The V end was cut by 4 bases, the J end by 2 bases, with 12 bases between. The CDR3 sequence is 15 residues long. Germline CDR1 reads MDHEN; CDR2 reads SYDVKM. CDR3 DNA: TGTGCCAGCAGTTCAGCAGGGGAGGCTGGAAACACCATATATTTT. It yields the protein CASSSAGEAGNTIYF.